This T cell receptor beta chain was found in a study of cytomegalovirus exposure and HLA in healthy donors. Study-wide findings and caveats: TCR clusters originating in the first cohort tended to co-occur in the 120 validation repertoires, according to a later analysis.

The V segment lost 4 bases and the J segment 6 bases; nucleotides outside the gene matches: 4. Germline CDR1 MNHNS, CDR2 SASEGT. The length of the CDR3 is 15 residues. TCRdb's copy holds only in-frame clones and misses some; the assay was immunoSEQ multiplex PCR. Found here are over 200,000 clones, just over 85% of them singletons; the top ten hold around 3%. This clone came up a few times. The antigen is unknown. V usage is TRBV6-1 and J usage is TRBJ2-1, with 12 bases lining up with TRBD2. The sample comprised PBMCs. The sequence was collected from a young woman in good health and CMV-seronegative. The CDR3 is CASSVLAGGSNEQFF. The CDR3, as DNA: TGTGCCAGCAGTGTCCTAGCGGGAGGGAGCAATGAGCAGTTCTTC.